This T cell receptor beta chain was identified in a study of shared clonotypes between healthy human individuals. About this clone: The antigen remains unidentified.

Some clones are missing from TCRdb's copy, which holds only in-frame ones; the method was immunoSEQ multiplex PCR. The sample has a few million clones, 90% to 96% seen once. Findings of the study overall: Sequencing depth was expected to influence donor clonotype sharing.

Germline V gene sequence: CDR1 SGHTA, CDR2 FQGNSA. The ends lost 5 bases at V and 4 bases at J; junction bases unmatched: 11. The CDR3 consists of 16 residues. The gene calls are TRBV7-2 and TRBJ2-3; 8 positions agree with TRBD2. The sample consisted of naive CD4+ T cells sorted from blood. The subset was: CD45RA+ positively selected. This clonotype originated in a man aged 18-30 years in good health. In DNA form, the CDR3 reads TGTGCCAGCAGCCAGTCGACGGGAGGGCAGGCAGATACGCAGTATTTT. This encodes CASSQSTGGQADTQYF.